One sample yielded the 20 T cell receptor beta chains listed below, sequenced in a study of blood T cell repertoires in COVID-19. Method: immunoSEQ multiplex PCR; TCRdb's copy keeps in-frame clones and lacks some. Among 350,000 to 450,000 clones listed, more than 85% were seen once. Specimen: PBMCs or T cells enriched from blood (not recorded which). These TCRs come from a woman in her thirties or forties who had been exposed to COVID-19.

The CDR3 bases are TGCGCCAGCTACTCAGGGGGCGCGAGAACTGAAGCTTTCTTT. Its protein product is CASYSGGARTEAFF. The chain uses TRBV5-1 and TRBJ1-1; TRBD1 aligns across 8 bases. CDR1 and CDR2 from the germline V gene are SGHRS and YFSETQ. J was trimmed by 5 bases and V by 7 bases; bases with no gene match: 10. The CDR3 covers 14 residues.

J is TRBJ1-2 and V is TRBV5-1, with a possible D match to TRBD1 (5 bases). V was cut by 0 bases and J by 7 bases, with 16 bases left in between. Germline V gene lookup returns CDR1 SGHRS and CDR2 YFSETQ. The CDR3 has 15 residues. DNA of the CDR3: TGCGCCAGCAGCTTGGGGGAGGTGCAGGGCGGTGGCTACACCTTC. Protein: CASSLGEVQGGGYTF.

The rearrangement uses TRBV6-6 and TRBJ2-5, with 9 bases lining up with TRBD2. Germline V gene sequence: CDR1 MNHNY, CDR2 SVGAGI (reference sequence). The CDR3 runs to 13 residues. The junction had 8 bases not matched to a gene; V was cut back by 8 bases and J by 7 bases. Here the CDR3 reads CASGKAGGGTQYF. The CDR3 DNA reads TGTGCCAGCGGGAAAGCGGGGGGAGGGACCCAGTACTTC.

This chain joins TRBV11-3 and TRBJ2-7; 7 positions agree with TRBD1. This CDR3 is 14 amino acids long. Germline CDR1 reads SGHNT; CDR2 reads YENEEA. V was pared by 5 bases and J by 0 bases, with 4 bases of the junction left unmatched. The CDR3 DNA reads as TGTGCCAGCAGCAAGGGGACAGACTCCTACGAGCAGTACTTC. Translation: CASSKGTDSYEQYF.

The chain carries TRBV2 and TRBJ1-1, with 7 bases matching TRBD1. The V and J ends lost 5 bases and 8 bases, in that order; junction bases with no gene match: 14. The CDR3 length is 15 residues. Per germline, CDR1 SNHLY and CDR2 FYNNEI. This CDR3 reads CASSPRRTGRLEAFF. The CDR3 DNA follows: TGTGCCAGCAGTCCAAGACGGACAGGTAGATTAGAAGCTTTCTTT. Together with reference TRBV2 and TRBJ1-1, the CDR3 gives the full variable domain: EPEVTQTPSHQVTQMGQEVILRCVPISNHLYFYWYRQILGQKVEFLVSFYNNEISEKSEIFDDQFSVERPDGSNFTLKIRSTKLEDSAMYFCASSPRRTGRLEAFFGQGTRLTVV.

V usage is TRBV12-5 and J usage is TRBJ2-1; perhaps TRBD1 as D (6 bases). V lost 1 base and J 5 bases, leaving 6 bases between the germline ends. The CDR3 is made up of 13 amino acids. Germline CDR1 LGHNT, CDR2 FRNRAP. The CDR3 loop reads CASGLGTDNEQFF. In DNA form, the CDR3 reads TGTGCTAGTGGTTTGGGGACAGACAATGAGCAGTTCTTC.

This clone showed up just once. The chain combines TRBV9 with TRBJ2-3, with TRBD2 matching over 9 bases. The CDR3 is 15 residues long. Germline CDR1 is SGDLS and CDR2 is YYNGEE. J gave up 1 base and V 2 bases, and 2 bases lay outside the gene matches. The CDR3 bases are TGTGCCAGCAGCGTGTTAGCGGGGGGCACAGATACGCAGTATTTT. As protein: CASSVLAGGTDTQYF.

The rearrangement joins TRBV10-2 to TRBJ1-6, with 9 bases identical to TRBD1. The ends lost 6 bases at V and 8 bases at J; junction bases unmatched: 8. The CDR3 extends over 15 amino acids. Germline values: CDR1 WSHSY, CDR2 SAAADI. CDR3 nucleotide sequence: TGCGCCAGCAGATTGGGACAGGGACTTGATTCACCCCTCCACTTT. It is translated as CASRLGQGLDSPLHF.

The CDR3 DNA reads TGTGCCAGCAGCTTAGATAGCAGGGCGGCAGATACGCAGTATTTT. Translation gives CASSLDSRAADTQYF. The J gene is TRBJ2-3, the V gene TRBV7-2, with a possible D match to TRBD1 (5 bases). This CDR3 is built from 15 residues. V lost 1 base and J lost 4, with 12 bases in between. Germline V gives CDR1 SGHTA, CDR2 FQGNSA.

The chain recombines TRBV12-3 or TRBV12-4 with TRBJ2-7, with 7 nucleotides matching TRBD2. Trimming removed 6 bases from V and 7 bases from J; junction bases left unmatched: 9. The CDR3 is made up of 13 amino acids. CDR3 in amino acids: CASSSSYGGEQYF. CDR3 DNA: TGTGCCAGCAGCAGCTCTTACGGGGGGGAGCAGTACTTC.

The rearrangement links TRBV5-1 to TRBJ1-5, with D perhaps matching TRBD1 (6 bases). Germline V gives CDR1 SGHRS, CDR2 YFSETQ. Between the trimmed V and J ends, which lost 2 bases and 7 bases, there was a span of 16 bases. The CDR3 extends over 15 amino acids. DNA of the CDR3: TGCGCCAGCAGCTTAATCCCAGGGGCGGACCAGCCCCAGCATTTT. Translating gives CASSLIPGADQPQHF.

This clone was detected only once. This sequence joins TRBV25-1 and TRBJ1-1; 12 positions agree with TRBD1. This CDR3 has 14 amino acids. Trimming cost V 4 bases and J 11 bases; bases outside gene matches: 8. Germline CDR1 is MGHDK and CDR2 is SYGVNS. Here the CDR3 reads CASSVTGTGGEAFF. The CDR3 nucleotides read TGTGCCAGCAGTGTCACCGGGACAGGGGGCGAGGCTTTCTTT.

This chain joins TRBV5-4 and TRBJ2-4, with D maybe TRBD1 (7 bases). CDR1 is SGHNT, CDR2 YYREEE, per germline (reference sequence). Between the trimmed V and J ends, which lost 5 bases and 4 bases, there was a span of 13 bases. The CDR3 extends over 14 amino acids. CDR3 region: CASRQAGQKNIQYF. The CDR3 nucleotides are TGTGCCAGCAGGCAGGCGGGACAGAAAAACATTCAGTACTTC.

This clone was seen more than once but under ten times. The rearrangement joins TRBV2 to TRBJ1-2, with 7 bases fitting TRBD1. Per the germline V gene, CDR1 is SNHLY and CDR2 is FYNNEI. CDR3 length: 16 amino acids. V gave up 0 bases and J gave up 6 bases; unmatched junction bases: 10. CDR3 sequence: CASSEALGTAQNGYTF. The CDR3 region has the DNA TGTGCCAGCAGTGAAGCGCTTGGGACAGCGCAGAATGGCTACACCTTC. Supplemented by reference TRBV2 and TRBJ1-2, the full variable domain reads EPEVTQTPSHQVTQMGQEVILRCVPISNHLYFYWYRQILGQKVEFLVSFYNNEISEKSEIFDDQFSVERPDGSNFTLKIRSTKLEDSAMYFCASSEALGTAQNGYTFGSGTRLTVV.

The chain links TRBV7-9 to TRBJ1-4, with TRBD1 matching over 7 bases. Germline loops: CDR1 SEHNR, CDR2 FQNEAQ (reference sequence). V was pared by 5 bases and J by 4 bases, with 4 bases of the junction left unmatched. The CDR3 loop spans 14 amino acids. CDR3 bases: TGTGCCAGCAGCCCACAGGGGTTTAATGAAAAACTGTTTTTT. Translation gives CASSPQGFNEKLFF.

The gene calls are TRBV19 and TRBJ2-5; the D gene is possibly TRBD2 (6 bases). This CDR3 spans 15 amino acids. The V gene lost 0 bases and the J gene lost 8 bases, with 16 bases spanning the gap. Germline V lookup: CDR1 LNHDA, CDR2 SQIVND (reference sequence). The CDR3, as DNA: TGTGCCAGTAGTATAGAGGAGGGGCAGTGGGTCACCCAGTACTTC. Translated: CASSIEEGQWVTQYF.

The chain employs TRBV6-5 and TRBJ1-2; D unresolved. CDR3 length: 12 amino acids. The germline V gene encodes CDR1 MNHEY and CDR2 SVGAGI. Trimming removed 7 bases at V and 10 bases at J, with 16 bases between. The CDR3 loop reads CASTMTGSAYTF. The CDR3 DNA reads as TGTGCCAGCACTATGACCGGGTCCGCCTACACCTTC.

The genes are TRBV2 and TRBJ1-3, with a tentative D call TRBD1 (5 bases). The CDR3 extends over 16 amino acids. The V end was cut by 3 bases, the J end by 0 bases, with 12 bases between. Germline V gives CDR1 SNHLY, CDR2 FYNNEI. CDR3 in amino acids: CASSEKQAHSGNTIYF. The CDR3 coding sequence is TGTGCCAGCAGTGAGAAACAGGCTCACTCTGGAAACACCATATATTTT. The full variable domain, completed using reference TRBV2 and TRBJ1-3, is EPEVTQTPSHQVTQMGQEVILRCVPISNHLYFYWYRQILGQKVEFLVSFYNNEISEKSEIFDDQFSVERPDGSNFTLKIRSTKLEDSAMYFCASSEKQAHSGNTIYFGEGSWLTVV.

The rearrangement joins TRBV2 to TRBJ1-5; 7 bases are shared with TRBD1. Germline CDR1 SNHLY, CDR2 FYNNEI. The V and J ends lost 6 bases and 1 base, in that order; junction bases with no gene match: 6. This CDR3 is built from 15 residues. Written as DNA, the CDR3 is TGTGCCAGCAGCGTGGGACAGACGAGCAATCAGCCCCAGCATTTT. This encodes CASSVGQTSNQPQHF.

The rearrangement uses TRBV10-3 and TRBJ1-4; D remains unclear. V dropped 4 bases and J dropped 2 bases, with 8 bases sitting between them. The germline gives CDR1 ENHRY, CDR2 SYGVKD. The CDR3 is 14 amino acids. The DNA for the CDR3 is TGTGCCATCAGTGCTTCGGGGACTAATGAAAAACTGTTTTTT. Amino acids: CAISASGTNEKLFF.